These T cell receptor beta chains were read from a single sample in a study of cytomegalovirus exposure and HLA in healthy donors. Some clones are missing from TCRdb's copy, which holds only in-frame ones; the method was immunoSEQ multiplex PCR. The table records roughly 120,000 clones, approximately 79% of them present only once. The sample was PBMCs. These receptors originate from a man aged 25-45 years in good health and CMV-seropositive. Both conserved end residues are trimmed from each CDR3. The size field is filled for only some rows; it gives once, few, many or a size class.

TRBV25-1	once	TRBJ2-5	11	ASRPTGDETQY
TRBV27	-	TRBJ2-7	11	ASSAGVHYEQY
TRBV25-1	-	TRBJ1-4	13	ASSEGQGPNEKLF
TRBV27	-	TRBJ2-5	12	ASSRQGASGEQY
TRBV25-1	-	TRBJ2-7	9	ASSGEYEQY
TRBV4-1	few	TRBJ1-4	13	ASSQGILRREKLF
TRBV2	once	TRBJ2-7	13	ASSESVRGEYEQY
TRBV5-6	-	TRBJ1-6	13	ASSKPDRGYSPLH
TRBV9	-	TRBJ2-5	11	ASRGLLEETQY
TRBV7-2	-	TRBJ2-1	11	ASSLGTYNEQF
TRBV14	-	TRBJ2-7	14	ASSQGPGTQIYEQH
TRBV29-1	few	TRBJ1-1	11	SPRLNGDTEAF
TRBV9	-	TRBJ1-1	11	ASSATVNTEAF
TRBV11-3	once	TRBJ1-5	11	ASSGRRDQPQH
TRBV18	-	TRBJ2-3	14	ASSPMGGGATDTQY
TRBV10-3	-	TRBJ2-7	12	AISGGNLPGEQY
TRBV10-2	-	TRBJ2-7	12	ASSGTGVFYEQY
TRBV21-1	-	TRBJ1-2	11	ASSSGYLDGYT
TRBV7-9	-	TRBJ1-3	13	ASSSTGSSGNTIY
TRBV6-1	-	-	11	ASSESLRYEQY
TRBV6-6	few	TRBJ1-1	12	ASSYQGFGTEAF
TRBV9	-	TRBJ1-2	13	ASSASGTGFYGYT
TRBV30	-	TRBJ2-1	11	ARMTSGENEQF
TRBV29-1	-	TRBJ2-3	14	SVDRIAGGFTDTQY
TRBV7-8	-	TRBJ2-5	14	ASSLSQAGGPETQY
TRBV12-2	-	TRBJ2-3	15	ASRLSLLAVPQDTQY
TRBV5-1	-	TRBJ1-4	13	ASSLARGRSEKLF
TRBV6-1	once	TRBJ1-2	11	ASSGSPLYGYT
TRBV5-1	-	TRBJ1-4	17	ASSLAPPTGGATNEKLF
TRBV25-1	-	TRBJ1-4	12	ASSDEVAGEKLF
TRBV4-2	-	TRBJ1-6	16	ASSHLVGGWVTDSPLH
TRBV5-6	few	TRBJ2-7	9	ASSSLYEQY
TRBV7-3	-	TRBJ2-7	13	ASSLTGQGAHEQY
TRBV25-1	few	-	9	ATTLNYEQY
TRBV9	few	TRBJ1-3	16	ASSVVDEVGASGNTIY
TRBV11-2	-	TRBJ2-7	8	ASTTYEQY
TRBV6-1	-	TRBJ1-2	11	ASSEGSGYGYT
TRBV7-6	-	TRBJ2-5	12	ASSLNTGSETQY
TRBV30	-	TRBJ2-7	13	ACLKEASGDYEQY
TRBV19	-	TRBJ1-5	12	ASIGQGLDQPQH
TRBV30	-	TRBJ2-7	9	AWDRGYEQY
TRBV19	-	TRBJ1-1	9	AARQNTEAF
TRBV6-4	-	TRBJ2-5	11	ASSDRVKETQY
TRBV7-2	-	TRBJ2-7	12	ASSADRETYEQY
TRBV10-2	-	TRBJ2-6	13	ASSASASGANVLT
TRBV6-5	few	TRBJ2-7	13	ASSYGWAGKLEQY
TRBV5-1	-	TRBJ2-7	13	ASSLGDRGDYEQY
TRBV14	-	TRBJ2-1	14	ASSGRDRGLGSEQF